Presented here are 10 T cell receptor beta chains from one specimen sequenced in a study of human T cells and chemical hapten exposure. Time point of the sample: healthy volunteer bleed at 6 weeks. The authors' total RNA extraction used unfractionated whole blood. Each CDR3 protein is one row after TCRdb ran MiXCR on the RACE reads. The sample carries 75,000 to 80,000 distinct CDR3 sequences, about 8.6% recorded once. The specimen sequenced was whole blood. The source of these receptors is a female donor in good health. Some clones in this sample may be carry-over from other donors' samples.

The rearrangement uses TRBV6-5 and TRBJ2-3; possibly TRBD2 for D (6 bases). The germline V gene has CDR1 MNHEY and CDR2 SVGAGI. The CDR3 runs 19 residues. Trimming stripped 2 bases from V and 0 bases from J, with 21 bases between. The CDR3 sequence: CASSYGPPLEGKSTDTQYF. In DNA form, the CDR3 reads TGTGCCAGCAGTTACGGTCCCCCACTGGAGGGGAAAAGCACAGATACGCAGTATTTT.

This clonotype was picked up many times. The gene calls are TRBV20-1 and TRBJ1-4, with 10 bases matching TRBD1. Germline CDR1 and CDR2: DFQATT and SNEGSKA (reference sequence). The junction had 5 bases not matched to a gene; V was cut back by 3 bases and J by 7 bases. The CDR3 is made up of 14 amino acids. The DNA of the CDR3 is TGCAGTGCTAGTCCGGGGGACAGGGGTGAAAAACTGTTTTTT. Translated: CSASPGDRGEKLFF.

This clonotype was seen many times. The V and J genes are TRBV20-1 and TRBJ2-1; TRBD2 might be the D (6 bases). Trimming took 0 bases from V and 7 from J, leaving 13 bases between them. The CDR3 contains 14 residues. Germline V gene data show CDR1 as DFQATT and CDR2 as SNEGSKA (reference sequence). This CDR3 reads CSARDLQDYNEQFF. As DNA, the CDR3 is TGCAGTGCTAGAGATCTACAGGACTATAATGAGCAGTTCTTC.

This chain joins TRBV6-2 or TRBV6-3 and TRBJ1-2; D is perhaps TRBD1 (5 bases). CDR1 and CDR2 from the germline V gene are MNHEY and SVGEGT. V lost 2 bases and J lost 8, with 12 bases in between. The CDR3 is made up of 13 amino acids. The CDR3 nucleotides are TGTGCCAGCAGTTACGGGACCAGACTCGGCTACACCTTC. Translation gives CASSYGTRLGYTF.

With respect to this clonotype: The conserved closing phenylalanine or tryptophan is absent in this CDR3, likely reflecting a read error. The chain couples TRBV4-1 to TRBJ2-3, with 8 bases that match TRBD2. The germline CDR1 and CDR2 sequences are MGHRA and YSYEKL. The CDR3 consists of 18 residues. V was clipped by 4 bases and J by 0 bases; unmatched bases: 12. The CDR3 here is CASSPTGTSMASTDTQYS. The DNA for the CDR3 is TGCGCCAGCAGCCCCACGGGGACTAGTATGGCTAGCACAGATACGCAGTATTCT.

The V and J genes are TRBV3-1 and TRBJ2-3, with D possibly matching TRBD1 (5 bases). Trimming removed 1 base at V and 1 base at J, with 9 bases between. The germline V gene encodes CDR1 LGHDT and CDR2 YNNKEL (reference sequence). CDR3 size: 15 residues. This chain's CDR3 is CASSQAGPGTDTQYF. The CDR3 DNA is TGTGCCAGCAGCCAAGCAGGGCCGGGCACAGATACGCAGTATTTT.

This chain joins TRBV6-1 and TRBJ2-3, with TRBD2 matching 11 bases. This CDR3 comprises 18 residues. The V gene end was trimmed by 5 bases and the J gene end by 2 bases; junction bases not matched to a gene: 12. CDR1 MNHNS and CDR2 SASEGT come from the germline V gene. This CDR3 is CASSTVLSGGGATDTQYF. CDR3 nucleotides: TGTGCCAGCAGTACAGTACTTAGCGGGGGGGGGGCCACAGATACGCAGTATTTT.

This clonotype has more than one count but fewer than ten. J is TRBJ1-5 and V is TRBV5-5, with TRBD1 as a possible D gene (5 bases). This CDR3 contains 16 residues. The V gene lost 2 bases and the J gene lost 1 base, with 13 bases spanning the gap. Germline CDR1 and CDR2: SGHKS and YYEKEE (reference sequence). CDR3 nucleotide sequence: TGTGCCAGCAGCTTACGCCAGGGTGCCAGCAATCAGCCCCAGCATTTT. This gives the protein CASSLRQGASNQPQHF.

The rearrangement uses TRBV25-1 and TRBJ1-2; the D is unclear. V was shortened by 3 bases and J by 0 bases, with 11 bases between the two germline ends. The V gene's germline CDR1 is MGHDK and CDR2 SYGVNS. CDR3 length equals 15 residues. The CDR3 DNA is TGTGCCAGCAGTGAGTTTAAGGGAGCTAACTATGGCTACACCTTC. The encoded protein is CASSEFKGANYGYTF.

This clonotype was seen ten or more times. The chain is built from TRBV4-2 and TRBJ2-3; D might be TRBD2 (6 bases). The CDR3 runs to 16 residues. V lost 0 bases and J 8 bases, leaving 18 bases between the germline ends. Germline values: CDR1 LGHNA, CDR2 YNFKEQ. CDR3 bases: TGTGCCAGCAGCCAAGAGGGGCGGGGCTCTTATGGTACGCAGTATTTT. Translation: CASSQEGRGSYGTQYF.